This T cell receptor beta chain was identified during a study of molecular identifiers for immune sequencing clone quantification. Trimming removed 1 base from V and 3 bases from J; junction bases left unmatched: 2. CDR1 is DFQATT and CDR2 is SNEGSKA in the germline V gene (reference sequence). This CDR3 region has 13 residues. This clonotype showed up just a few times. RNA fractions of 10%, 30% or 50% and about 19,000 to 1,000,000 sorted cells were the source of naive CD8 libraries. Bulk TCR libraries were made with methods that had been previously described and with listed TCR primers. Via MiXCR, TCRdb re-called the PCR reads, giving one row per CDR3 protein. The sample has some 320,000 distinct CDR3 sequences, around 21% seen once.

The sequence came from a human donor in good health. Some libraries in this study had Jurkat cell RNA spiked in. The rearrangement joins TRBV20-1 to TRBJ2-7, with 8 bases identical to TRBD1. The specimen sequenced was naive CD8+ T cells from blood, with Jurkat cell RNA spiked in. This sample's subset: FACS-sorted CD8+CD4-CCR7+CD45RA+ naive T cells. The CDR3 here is CSARGTGNYEQYF. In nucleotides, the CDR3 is TGCAGTGCTAGAGGGACAGGGAACTACGAGCAGTACTTC.